This TCR beta chain was recovered during a study of cytomegalovirus exposure and HLA in healthy donors. Across the study: Earlier work reported 117 million unique TCR beta sequences from about 179 million T cells. Points from the study as a whole: For TCR beta chains, V- and J-gene trimming was later linked to a missense DCLRE1C variant. Cytomegalovirus association was assigned to under 200 TCR beta chains.

The PCR used 60 Vbeta and 13 Jbeta primers. Clones were read by immunoSEQ multiplex PCR, and TCRdb kept only the in-frame ones, dropping some. The sample lists about 85,000 clones, about 80% seen once, with around 23% in the top ten. After removal of 2 bases from V and 1 base from J, the junction contained 8 bases not matched to a gene. The CDR3 runs 18 residues. CDR1 is SGHTA, CDR2 FQGTGA, per germline. The table lists this clone with a count of one. Antigen unknown. The source material was PBMCs. V usage is TRBV7-3 and J usage is TRBJ1-1; TRBD1 matches 12 bases. This clonotype was sampled from a woman between 45 and 65 years old in good health and CMV-seropositive. The CDR3 protein is CASSLLGTGGSANTEAFF. The CDR3 DNA reads TGTGCCAGCAGCTTATTGGGGACAGGGGGCTCAGCGAACACTGAAGCTTTCTTT. The variable domain in full, with the rest retrieved from reference TRBV7-3 and TRBJ1-1, is GAGVSQTPSNKVTEKGKYVELRCDPISGHTALYWYRQSLGQGPEFLIYFQGTGAADDSGLPNDRFFAVRPEGSVSTLKIQRTERGDSAVYLCASSLLGTGGSANTEAFFGQGTRLTVV.